This T cell receptor (beta chain) was retrieved from a study of T cell responses to AZD1222 COVID-19 vaccine. Study-level results: Spike-specific TCR depth and breadth grew after two AZD1222 doses. No day 14 peak samples; only post-peak repertoires were characterized.

Repertoires were generated with immunoSEQ multiplex PCR, while TCRdb's copy carries only in-frame clones and drops some. This sample has fewer than 150,000 clones; about nine tenths occur once, and the top ten carry 1.5% to 2%. Only one count was recorded for this clone. Its antigen is unknown. Doses given second, at about 4 or about 12 weeks, were pooled. This receptor was obtained from an adult who received the AZD1222 COVID-19 vaccine. This sample comprised peripheral blood, obtained 28 days after the second AZD1222 dose.

This CDR3 is CASQGQGARTEAFF. In nucleotides, the CDR3 is TGTGCCAGCCAAGGACAGGGGGCGCGAACTGAAGCTTTCTTT. V usage is TRBV28 and J usage is TRBJ1-1; 11 bases line up with TRBD1. Germline trimming cut 8 bases from V and 5 bases from J; bases unmatched to any gene: 7. Germline values: CDR1 MDHEN, CDR2 SYDVKM. The CDR3 length is 14 residues.